This T cell receptor (beta chain) was profiled in a study of CD8 T cells in ankylosing spondylitis. Per the germline V gene, CDR1 is LGHNA and CDR2 is YSLEER. With 1 base removed from V and 7 bases from J, the gap between germline ends came to 16 bases. The CDR3 has 15 amino acids. This clonotype was seen ten or more times. What it binds is not known. Whole-study findings and limits: Seven or eight highly homologous variants made up a TCR beta motif, and this motif appeared characteristic of ankylosing spondylitis blood. Reports of some motif variants in reactive arthritis synovial fluid and blood predate this one.

TCRdb re-derived calls from the 5' RACE reads in MiXCR, one entry per CDR3 protein. The data contain approximately 520,000 distinct CDR3 sequences, 5.3% of them singletons. This receptor was identified in a male donor with ankylosing spondylitis. The chain recombines TRBV4-3 with TRBJ1-1, with D perhaps matching TRBD1 (6 bases). Input material: blood, either unsorted or a sorted T cell fraction (not recorded which). The CDR3 DNA follows: TGCGCCAGCAGCCAAGGAACAGGGAGGCGAGGTGAAGCTTTCTTT. It specifies CASSQGTGRRGEAFF.